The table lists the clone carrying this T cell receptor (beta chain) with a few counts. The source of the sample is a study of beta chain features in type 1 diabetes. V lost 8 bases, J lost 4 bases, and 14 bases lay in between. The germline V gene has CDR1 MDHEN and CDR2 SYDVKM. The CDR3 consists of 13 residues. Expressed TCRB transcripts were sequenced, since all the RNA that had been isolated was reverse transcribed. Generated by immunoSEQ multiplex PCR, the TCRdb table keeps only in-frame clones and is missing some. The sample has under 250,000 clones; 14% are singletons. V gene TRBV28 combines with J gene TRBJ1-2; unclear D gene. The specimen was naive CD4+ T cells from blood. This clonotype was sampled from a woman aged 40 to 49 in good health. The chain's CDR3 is CASVRVTSYGYTF. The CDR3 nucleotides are TGTGCCAGCGTTCGGGTAACCTCCTATGGCTACACCTTC.